The next 5 T cell receptor beta chains were all read from a single sample in a study of early T cells in non-severe SARS-CoV-2 infection. TCRdb itself ran the 5' RACE reads through MiXCR, one entry per CDR3 protein. The profile shows 65,000 to 70,000 distinct CDR3 sequences, 12% of them singletons. The sequenced sample consisted of whole blood. The receptor set was obtained from an adult who was a healthcare worker with PCR-confirmed SARS-CoV-2 infection or an uninfected control (not recorded which).

This rearrangement joins TRBV20-1 to TRBJ1-1, with no clear D. The CDR3 is made up of 16 amino acids. V was shortened by 4 bases and J by 2 bases, with 20 bases between the two germline ends. Germline V gene lookup returns CDR1 DFQATT and CDR2 SNEGSKA (reference sequence). CDR3 sequence (DNA): TGCAGTGCTATAACCCCCTTTCTTCGGGGAAACACTGAAGCTTTCTTT. Translated: CSAITPFLRGNTEAFF.

The table lists this clonotype with a few counts. The V and J genes are TRBV2 and TRBJ1-6; tentative D call: TRBD1 (6 bases). CDR3 length: 14 residues. Germline V lookup: CDR1 SNHLY, CDR2 FYNNEI. Trimming removed 5 bases from V and 10 bases from J, with 15 bases in between. CDR3 DNA sequence: TGTGCCAGCAGTACGGCAGGGGAGAGGTCACCCCTCCACTTT. Translation gives CASSTAGERSPLHF.

This clonotype was observed at least ten times. V and J are TRBV18 and TRBJ1-2; perhaps TRBD1 as D (5 bases). CDR3 length equals 14 residues. V lost 0 bases to trimming and J lost 2 bases, with 7 bases between them. CDR1 and CDR2 from the germline V gene are KGHSH and LQKENI. This CDR3 reads CASSPPDSNYGYTF. In DNA form, the CDR3 reads TGTGCCAGCTCACCACCAGACAGCAACTATGGCTACACCTTC.

This clonotype was counted many times. This sequence joins TRBV11-2 and TRBJ2-3, with D hard to call. V was trimmed by 5 bases and J by 6 bases, leaving 9 bases between them. Germline values: CDR1 SGHAT, CDR2 FQNNGV. The CDR3 has 12 amino acids. In DNA, the CDR3 is TGTGCCAGCAGCCTGATTTCGGATACGCAGTATTTT. Translated: CASSLISDTQYF.

The chain employs TRBV12-3 or TRBV12-4 and TRBJ2-7; D possibly corresponds to TRBD1 (7 bases). V was trimmed by 1 base and J by 2 bases, leaving 9 bases between them. CDR3 length: 14 amino acids. CDR3: CASSLGGTAYEQYF. CDR3 nucleotides: TGTGCCAGCAGTTTAGGCGGGACAGCCTACGAGCAGTACTTC.